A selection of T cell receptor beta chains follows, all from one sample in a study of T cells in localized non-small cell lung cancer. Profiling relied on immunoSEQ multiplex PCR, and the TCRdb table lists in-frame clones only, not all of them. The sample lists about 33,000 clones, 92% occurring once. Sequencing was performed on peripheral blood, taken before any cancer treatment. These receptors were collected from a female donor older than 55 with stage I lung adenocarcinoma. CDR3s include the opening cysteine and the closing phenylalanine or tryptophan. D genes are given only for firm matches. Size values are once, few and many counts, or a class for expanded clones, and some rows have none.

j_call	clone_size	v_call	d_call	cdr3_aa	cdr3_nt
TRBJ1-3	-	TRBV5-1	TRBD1	CASSLGQGGIGGNTIYF	TGCGCCAGCAGCTTGGGACAGGGAGGGATCGGAGGAAACACCATATATTTT
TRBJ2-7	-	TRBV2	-	CASSGQGFSYEQYF	TGTGCCAGCAGTGGTCAGGGGTTTTCCTACGAGCAGTACTTC
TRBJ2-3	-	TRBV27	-	CASSLSHHPLDTQYF	TGTGCCAGCAGTTTATCGCACCACCCCTTAGATACGCAGTATTTT
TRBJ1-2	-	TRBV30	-	CAWSGGKGGYTF	TGTGCCTGGAGTGGCGGGAAGGGTGGCTACACCTTC
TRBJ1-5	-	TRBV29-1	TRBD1	CSAGTENQPQHF	TGCAGCGCCGGGACAGAAAATCAGCCCCAGCATTTT
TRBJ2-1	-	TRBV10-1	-	CATARGGSINEQFF	TGCGCCACTGCAAGGGGAGGTAGTATCAATGAGCAGTTCTTC
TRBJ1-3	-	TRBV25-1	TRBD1	CASLRQGSSGNTIYF	TGTGCCAGTCTAAGACAGGGCTCCTCTGGAAACACCATATATTTT
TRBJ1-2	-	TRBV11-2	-	CASSLGGRAVRYTF	TGTGCCAGCAGCTTAGGCGGCAGGGCGGTACGCTACACCTTC
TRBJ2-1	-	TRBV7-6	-	CASSLDGGGGNEQFF	TGTGCCAGCAGCTTAGATGGGGGAGGAGGGAATGAGCAGTTCTTC
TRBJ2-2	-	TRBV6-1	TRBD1	CATSPTGGDTGELFF	TGTGCCACCTCCCCCACAGGGGGCGACACCGGGGAGCTGTTTTTT
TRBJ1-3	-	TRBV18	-	CASSPYSYSAGNTIYF	TGTGCCAGCTCACCATATTCTTACTCTGCTGGAAACACCATATATTTT
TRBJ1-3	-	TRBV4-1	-	CASSLGPSLFSGNTIYF	TGCGCCAGCAGCCTCGGACCTTCTCTTTTCTCTGGAAACACCATATATTTT
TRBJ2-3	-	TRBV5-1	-	CASSLETGFTYSSTDTQYF	TGCGCCAGCAGCTTGGAAACAGGCTTCACTTATTCTAGCACAGATACGCAGTATTTT
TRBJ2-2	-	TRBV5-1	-	CASSPLTGELFF	TGCGCCAGCAGCCCACTTACCGGGGAGCTGTTTTTT
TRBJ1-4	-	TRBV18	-	CASSSGQNEKLFF	TGTGCCAGCTCATCTGGACAGAATGAAAAACTGTTTTTT
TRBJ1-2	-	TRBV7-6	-	CASSLEPGANYGYTF	TGTGCCAGCAGCTTAGAACCAGGGGCTAACTATGGCTACACCTTC
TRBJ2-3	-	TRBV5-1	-	CASSLLLDTQYF	TGCGCCAGCAGCTTGCTGTTAGATACGCAGTATTTT
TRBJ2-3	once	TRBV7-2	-	CASSLGGTDTQYF	TGTGCCAGCAGCTTGGGGGGCACAGATACGCAGTATTTT
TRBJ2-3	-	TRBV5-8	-	CASSLAMRGTDMQYF	TGTGCCAGCAGCTTGGCGATGCGGGGCACGGATATGCAGTATTTT
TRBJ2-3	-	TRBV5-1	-	CASSPRRGSTDTQYF	TGCGCCAGCAGCCCGCGAAGGGGAAGCACAGATACGCAGTATTTT
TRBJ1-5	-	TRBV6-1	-	CASSESWGNQPQHF	TGTGCCAGCAGTGAATCGTGGGGCAATCAGCCCCAGCATTTT
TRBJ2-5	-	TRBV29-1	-	CSVGYDTQETQYF	TGCAGCGTAGGCTACGACACTCAAGAGACCCAGTACTTC